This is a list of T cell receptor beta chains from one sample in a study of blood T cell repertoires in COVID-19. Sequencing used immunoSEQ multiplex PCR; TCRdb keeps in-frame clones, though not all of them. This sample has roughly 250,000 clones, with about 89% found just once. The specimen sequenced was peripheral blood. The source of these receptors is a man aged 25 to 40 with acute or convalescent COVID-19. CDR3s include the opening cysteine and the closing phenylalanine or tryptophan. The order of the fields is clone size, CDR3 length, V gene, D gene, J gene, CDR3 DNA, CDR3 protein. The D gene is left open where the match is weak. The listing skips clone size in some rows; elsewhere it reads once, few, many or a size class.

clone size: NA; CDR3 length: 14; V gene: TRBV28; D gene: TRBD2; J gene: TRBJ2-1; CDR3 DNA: TGTGCCAGCAGTTCCGGGGGGGTCGGTGGAGAGCAGTTCTTC; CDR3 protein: CASSSGGVGGEQFF
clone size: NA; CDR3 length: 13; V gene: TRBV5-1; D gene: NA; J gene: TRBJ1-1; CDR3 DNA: TGCGCCAGCAGCTTTAGAATGAACACTGAAGCTTTCTTT; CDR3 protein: CASSFRMNTEAFF
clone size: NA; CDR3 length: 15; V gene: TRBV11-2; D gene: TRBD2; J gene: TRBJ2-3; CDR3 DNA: TGTGCCAGCACATTTAGCGGGGGGGCCTCAGATACGCAGTATTTT; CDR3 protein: CASTFSGGASDTQYF
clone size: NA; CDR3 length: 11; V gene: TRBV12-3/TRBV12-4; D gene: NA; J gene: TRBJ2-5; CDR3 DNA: TGTGCCAGCAGGCTACAAGAGACCCAGTACTTC; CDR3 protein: CASRLQETQYF
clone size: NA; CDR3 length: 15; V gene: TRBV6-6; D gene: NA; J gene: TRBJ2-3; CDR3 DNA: TGTGCCAGCAGAGACACCGGGGGGCCCACAGATACGCAGTATTTT; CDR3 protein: CASRDTGGPTDTQYF
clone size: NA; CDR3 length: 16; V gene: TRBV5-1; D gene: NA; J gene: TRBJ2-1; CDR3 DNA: TGCGCCAGCAGCTTGAACCCGGGAGTCTCCTACAATGAGCAGTTCTTC; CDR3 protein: CASSLNPGVSYNEQFF
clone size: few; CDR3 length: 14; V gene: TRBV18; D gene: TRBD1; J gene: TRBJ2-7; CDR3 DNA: TGTGCCAGCTCACCAAGACAGGGGAGCTACGAGCAGTACTTC; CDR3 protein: CASSPRQGSYEQYF
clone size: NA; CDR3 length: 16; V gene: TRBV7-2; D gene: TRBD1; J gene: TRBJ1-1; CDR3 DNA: TGTGCCAGCAGTCCGGGACAGGGGTTGGGGGGTACTGAAGCTTTCTTT; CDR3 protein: CASSPGQGLGGTEAFF
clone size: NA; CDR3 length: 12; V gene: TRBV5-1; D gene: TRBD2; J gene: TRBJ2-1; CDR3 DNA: TGCGCCAGCAGCCTAGCGGCGAATGAGCAGTTCTTC; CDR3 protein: CASSLAANEQFF
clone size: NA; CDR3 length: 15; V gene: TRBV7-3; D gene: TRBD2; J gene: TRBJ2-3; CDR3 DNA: TGTGCCAGCAGCCTGACTAGCGGACGCACAGATACGCAGTATTTT; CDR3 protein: CASSLTSGRTDTQYF
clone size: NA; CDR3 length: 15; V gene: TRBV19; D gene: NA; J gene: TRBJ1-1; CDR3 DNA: TGTGCCAGTAGTATGTATAATCAGGGGAACACTGAAGCTTTCTTT; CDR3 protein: CASSMYNQGNTEAFF
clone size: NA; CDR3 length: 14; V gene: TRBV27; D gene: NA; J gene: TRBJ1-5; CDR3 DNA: TGTGCCAGCAGTTTCGGGTTTAGCAATCAGCCCCAGCATTTT; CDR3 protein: CASSFGFSNQPQHF
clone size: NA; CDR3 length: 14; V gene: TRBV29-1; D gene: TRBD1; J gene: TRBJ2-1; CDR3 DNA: TGCAGCGTTGAAGGACAGGGTCTTTTAAATGAGCAGTTCTTC; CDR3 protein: CSVEGQGLLNEQFF
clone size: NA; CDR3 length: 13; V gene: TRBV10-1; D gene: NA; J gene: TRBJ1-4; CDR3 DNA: TGCGCCAGCAGTGACGTCCCTAATGAAAAACTGTTTTTT; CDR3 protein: CASSDVPNEKLFF
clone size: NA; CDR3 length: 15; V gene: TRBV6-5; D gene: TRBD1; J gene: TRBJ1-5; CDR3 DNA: TGTGCTATGCCGGGACAGGGATATAGCAATCAGCCCCAGCATTTT; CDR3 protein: CAMPGQGYSNQPQHF
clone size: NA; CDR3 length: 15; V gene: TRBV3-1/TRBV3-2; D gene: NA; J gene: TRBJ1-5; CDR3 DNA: TGTGCCAGCAGCCAAGGGCCTCTTCGCAATCAGCCCCAGCATTTT; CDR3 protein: CASSQGPLRNQPQHF
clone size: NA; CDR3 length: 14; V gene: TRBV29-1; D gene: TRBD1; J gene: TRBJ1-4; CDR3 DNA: TGCAGCGCCGGAGGACAGGGAATAGGTGAAAAACTGTTTTTT; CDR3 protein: CSAGGQGIGEKLFF
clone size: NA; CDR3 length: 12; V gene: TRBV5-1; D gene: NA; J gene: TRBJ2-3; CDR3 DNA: TGCGCCAGCAGCCCATTTTCAGATACGCAGTATTTT; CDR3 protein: CASSPFSDTQYF
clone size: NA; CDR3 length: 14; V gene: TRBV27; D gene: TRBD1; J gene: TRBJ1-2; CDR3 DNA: TGTGCCAGCAGTTTACGGGACAGGGTAGGTGGCTACACCTTC; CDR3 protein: CASSLRDRVGGYTF
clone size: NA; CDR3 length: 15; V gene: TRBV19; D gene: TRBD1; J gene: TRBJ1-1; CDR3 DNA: TGTGCCAGTACCGACAGGGGGAAGTTAAGCACTGAAGCTTTCTTT; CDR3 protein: CASTDRGKLSTEAFF
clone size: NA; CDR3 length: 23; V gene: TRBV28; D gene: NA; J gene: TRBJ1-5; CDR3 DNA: TGTGCCAGCAGTTTATCGGAAAGACGGTGGGTTTTGCGAGGCGGTACCCCGCGACAGCCCCAGCATTTT; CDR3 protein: CASSLSERRWVLRGGTPRQPQHF
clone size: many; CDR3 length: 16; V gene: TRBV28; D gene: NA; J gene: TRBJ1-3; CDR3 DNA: TGTGCCAGCAGTCCCTCCCGTTTCCCCTCTGGAAACACCATATATTTT; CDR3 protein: CASSPSRFPSGNTIYF